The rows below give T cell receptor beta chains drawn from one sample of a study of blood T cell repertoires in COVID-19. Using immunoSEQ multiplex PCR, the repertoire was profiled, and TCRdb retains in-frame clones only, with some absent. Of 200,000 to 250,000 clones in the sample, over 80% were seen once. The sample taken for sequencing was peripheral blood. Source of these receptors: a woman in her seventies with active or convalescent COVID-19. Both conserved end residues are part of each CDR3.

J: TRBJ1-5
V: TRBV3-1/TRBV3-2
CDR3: CASSQGGRPQHF

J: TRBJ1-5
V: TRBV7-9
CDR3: CASSLGDTYQPQHF

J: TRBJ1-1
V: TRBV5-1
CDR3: CASSQVPGQGKAFF

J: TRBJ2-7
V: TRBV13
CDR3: CASSLGGEQYF

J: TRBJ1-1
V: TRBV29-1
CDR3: CSVVSFGNTEAFF

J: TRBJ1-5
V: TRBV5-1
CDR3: CASSLGGEGQPQHF

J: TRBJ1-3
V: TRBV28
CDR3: CASSSPWRASGNTIYF

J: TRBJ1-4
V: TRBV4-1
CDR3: CASRTGQSEKLFF

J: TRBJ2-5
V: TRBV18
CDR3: CASTLLLAQETQYF

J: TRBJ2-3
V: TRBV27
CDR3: CASSLYAGVKPTDTQYF

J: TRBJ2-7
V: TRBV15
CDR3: CATSSTREKQYF

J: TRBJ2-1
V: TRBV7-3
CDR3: CASSQAGGIYNEQFF

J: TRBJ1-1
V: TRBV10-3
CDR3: CAISRAGENTEAFF

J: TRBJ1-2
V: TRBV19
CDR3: CASSTTHRDFLYGYTF

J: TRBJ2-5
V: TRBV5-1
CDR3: CASSSTSGFPAQYF

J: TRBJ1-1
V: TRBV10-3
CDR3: CAISGTQRGTEAFF

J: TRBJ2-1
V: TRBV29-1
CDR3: CSVEDLARGTYNEQFF

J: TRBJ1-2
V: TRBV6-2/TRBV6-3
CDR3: CASSRTGVDYGYTF

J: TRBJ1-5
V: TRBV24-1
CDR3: CATSDLCPGSNQPQHF

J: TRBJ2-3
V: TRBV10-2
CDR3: CATSGGLAGDTDTQYF

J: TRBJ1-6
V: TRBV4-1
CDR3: CASSQVGQGNSPLHF

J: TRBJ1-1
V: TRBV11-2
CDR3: CASSLTYPGQGAEAFF

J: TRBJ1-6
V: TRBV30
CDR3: CAWTLNRGGLENSPLHF

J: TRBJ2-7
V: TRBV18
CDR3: CASSPGQGGPYEQYF

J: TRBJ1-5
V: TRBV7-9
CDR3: CASSLRGTGDQPQHF

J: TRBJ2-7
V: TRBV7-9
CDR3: CASSLVVRSYEQYF

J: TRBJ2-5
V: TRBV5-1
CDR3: CASSLSATYQETQYF

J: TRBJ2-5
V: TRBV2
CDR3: CASSDGGVFETQYF

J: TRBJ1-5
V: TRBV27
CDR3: CATRAGEGSGNQPQHF

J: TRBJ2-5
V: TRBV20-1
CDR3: CSSSPQETQYF

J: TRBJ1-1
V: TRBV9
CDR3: CASSVATVNTEAFF